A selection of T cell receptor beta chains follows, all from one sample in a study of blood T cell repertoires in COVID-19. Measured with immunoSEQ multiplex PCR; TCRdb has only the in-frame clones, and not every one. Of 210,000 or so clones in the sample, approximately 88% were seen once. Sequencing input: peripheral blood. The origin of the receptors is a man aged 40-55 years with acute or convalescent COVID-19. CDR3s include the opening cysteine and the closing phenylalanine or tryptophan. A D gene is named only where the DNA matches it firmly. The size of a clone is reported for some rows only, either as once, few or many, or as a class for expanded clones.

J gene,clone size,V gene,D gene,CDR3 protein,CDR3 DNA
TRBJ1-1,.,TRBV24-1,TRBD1,CATSDSGQGDTEAFF,TGTGCCACCAGTGACTCCGGACAGGGGGACACTGAAGCTTTCTTT
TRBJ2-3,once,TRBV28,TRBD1,CASSFLLRDRGPDTQYF,TGTGCCAGCAGTTTCCTACTGAGGGACAGGGGGCCAGATACGCAGTATTTT
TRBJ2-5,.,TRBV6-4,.,CASSTGDWETQYF,TGTGCCAGCAGCACAGGGGACTGGGAGACCCAGTACTTC
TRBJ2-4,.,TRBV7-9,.,CASSLLRAKNIQYF,TGTGCCAGCAGCTTATTGAGGGCCAAAAACATTCAGTACTTC
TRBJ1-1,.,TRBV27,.,CASSLSQGRNTEAFF,TGTGCCAGCAGTTTATCGCAGGGGCGGAACACTGAAGCTTTCTTT
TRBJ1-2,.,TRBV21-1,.,CASSTRDRVLGNYGYTF,TGTGCCAGCAGCACCCGGGACAGGGTCCTTGGCAACTATGGCTACACCTTC
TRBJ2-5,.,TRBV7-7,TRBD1,CASSLVRTGQETQYF,TGTGCCAGCAGCTTAGTTAGGACAGGGCAAGAGACCCAGTACTTC
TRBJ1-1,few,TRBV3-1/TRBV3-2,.,CASSQGAFATANTEAFF,TGTGCCAGCAGCCAAGGAGCTTTTGCGACAGCGAACACTGAAGCTTTCTTT
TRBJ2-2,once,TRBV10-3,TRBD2,CAIRGFEAGGTNTGELFF,TGTGCCATCAGAGGTTTTGAAGCGGGGGGCACGAACACCGGGGAGCTGTTTTTT
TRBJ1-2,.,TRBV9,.,CASSETTEGYGYTF,TGTGCCAGCAGCGAGACGACAGAAGGCTATGGCTACACCTTC
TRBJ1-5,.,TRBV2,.,CASNRERQPQHF,TGTGCCAGCAACAGGGAAAGGCAGCCCCAGCATTTT
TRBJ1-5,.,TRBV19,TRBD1,CASSPTGVGYSNQPQHF,TGTGCCAGTAGCCCGACAGGGGTGGGTTATAGCAATCAGCCCCAGCATTTT
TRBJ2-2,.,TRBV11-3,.,CASSFGVAGELFF,TGTGCCAGCAGCTTCGGGGTCGCCGGGGAGCTGTTTTTT
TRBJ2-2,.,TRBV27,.,CASSLRGGELFF,TGTGCCAGCAGTTTAAGGGGCGGGGAGCTGTTTTTT
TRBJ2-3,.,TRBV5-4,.,CASSPGLSSTDTQYF,TGTGCCAGCAGCCCCGGACTCTCTAGCACAGATACGCAGTATTTT
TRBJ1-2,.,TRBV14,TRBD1,CASSLHRGGSYGYTF,TGTGCCAGCAGCCTTCACAGGGGCGGTTCTTATGGCTACACCTTC
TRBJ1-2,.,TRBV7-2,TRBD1,CASSPGQGYGYTF,TGTGCCAGCAGCCCCGGACAGGGATATGGCTACACCTTC
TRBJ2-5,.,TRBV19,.,CASRGRGEETQYF,TGTGCCAGTAGGGGGAGGGGGGAAGAGACCCAGTACTTC
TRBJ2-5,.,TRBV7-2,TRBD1,CASSLDRGQETQYF,TGTGCCAGCAGCTTAGACAGGGGGCAAGAGACCCAGTACTTC
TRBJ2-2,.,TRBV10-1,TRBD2,CASSEGLAGAPNTGELFF,TGCGCCAGCAGTGAAGGGCTAGCGGGGGCCCCGAACACCGGGGAGCTGTTTTTT
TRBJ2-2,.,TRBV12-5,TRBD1,CASGLIRTGNYTGGELFF,TGTGCTAGTGGTTTGATCCGGACAGGGAATTATACGGGCGGGGAGCTGTTTTTT
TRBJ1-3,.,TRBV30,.,CAWRTSASGNTIYF,TGTGCCTGGAGAACTTCTGCCTCTGGAAACACCATATATTTT
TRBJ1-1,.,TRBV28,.,CASSLLSGEAFF,TGTGCCAGCAGTCTGCTCAGCGGGGAAGCTTTCTTT
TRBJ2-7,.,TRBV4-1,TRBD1,CASSERTGVYEQYF,TGCGCCAGCAGCGAGCGGACAGGGGTCTACGAGCAGTACTTC
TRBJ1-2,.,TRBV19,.,CASTPAGYYGYTF,TGTGCCAGTACCCCAGCGGGCTACTATGGCTACACCTTC
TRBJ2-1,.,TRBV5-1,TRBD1,CASSLALGQGYNEQFF,TGCGCCAGCAGCTTGGCCCTTGGACAGGGCTACAATGAGCAGTTCTTC
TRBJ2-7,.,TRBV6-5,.,CASSLRAGVEQYF,TGTGCCAGCAGCCTCCGGGCAGGGGTCGAGCAGTACTTC
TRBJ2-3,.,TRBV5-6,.,CASSSGSTDTQYF,TGTGCCAGCAGCTCCGGGTCCACAGATACGCAGTATTTT
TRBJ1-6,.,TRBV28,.,CASDSLGGSRLAPLHF,TGTGCCAGCGACTCTCTGGGGGGGTCCCGATTAGCACCCCTCCACTTT
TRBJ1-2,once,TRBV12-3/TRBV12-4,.,CASSLGHLYTF,TGTGCCAGCAGTTTAGGACACCTCTACACCTTC
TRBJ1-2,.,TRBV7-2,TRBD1,CASSLDVQGGRYGYTF,TGTGCCAGCAGCTTGGATGTCCAGGGGGGAAGATATGGCTACACCTTC
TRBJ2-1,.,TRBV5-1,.,CASSPKPRDSYNEQFF,TGCGCCAGCAGCCCTAAGCCCAGGGACTCCTACAATGAGCAGTTCTTC
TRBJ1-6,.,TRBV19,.,CASSPSGQYPLHF,TGTGCCAGTAGTCCCTCTGGACAGTACCCCCTCCACTTT
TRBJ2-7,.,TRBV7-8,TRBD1,CASSLAGTGIYEQYF,TGTGCCAGCAGCTTAGCGGGGACAGGTATTTACGAGCAGTACTTC
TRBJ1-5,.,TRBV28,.,CASRWGSGGNQPQHF,TGTGCCAGCAGGTGGGGCAGTGGCGGCAATCAGCCCCAGCATTTT
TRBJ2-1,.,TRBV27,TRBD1,CASRETGYNEQFF,TGTGCCAGCAGGGAGACAGGGTACAATGAGCAGTTCTTC
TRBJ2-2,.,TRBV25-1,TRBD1,CASSDPRTGGDTGELFF,TGTGCCAGCAGTGACCCTAGGACAGGGGGTGACACCGGGGAGCTGTTTTTT
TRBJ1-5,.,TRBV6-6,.,CASSYASSLWPQHF,TGTGCCAGCAGTTATGCTAGTAGTTTGTGGCCCCAGCATTTT
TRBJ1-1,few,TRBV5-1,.,CASSLVSEVTEAFF,TGCGCCAGCAGCTTGGTATCGGAGGTTACTGAAGCTTTCTTT
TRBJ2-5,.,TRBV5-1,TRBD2,CASSLERFSSGGWRETQYF,TGCGCCAGCAGCTTGGAGCGATTCTCTAGCGGGGGATGGCGAGAGACCCAGTACTTC
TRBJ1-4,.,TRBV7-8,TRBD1,CASSLGQGLGNEKLFF,TGTGCCAGCAGCTTAGGACAGGGTCTGGGTAATGAAAAACTGTTTTTT
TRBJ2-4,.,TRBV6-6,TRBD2,CASSLTSGGGGIQYF,TGTGCCAGCAGTTTGACTAGCGGGGGTGGTGGCATTCAGTACTTC
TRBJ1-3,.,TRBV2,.,CASSWGGGRSGNTIYF,TGTGCCAGCAGTTGGGGGGGAGGGAGATCTGGAAACACCATATATTTT
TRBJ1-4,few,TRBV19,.,CASSREDGQANEKLFF,TGTGCCAGTAGTAGAGAGGACGGACAAGCTAATGAAAAACTGTTTTTT
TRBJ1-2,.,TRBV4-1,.,CASSQEIGAGYTF,TGCGCCAGCAGCCAAGAAATAGGGGCTGGCTACACCTTC
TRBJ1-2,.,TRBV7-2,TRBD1,CASSLTGTEAINYGYTF,TGTGCCAGCAGCTTAACCGGGACAGAGGCTATAAACTATGGCTACACCTTC
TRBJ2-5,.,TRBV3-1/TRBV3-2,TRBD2,CASSQFVGGDYKETQYF,TGTGCCAGCAGCCAATTTGTCGGGGGGGACTACAAAGAGACCCAGTACTTC
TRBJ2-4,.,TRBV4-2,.,CASAHADLAKNIQYF,TGTGCCAGCGCGCACGCAGACTTAGCCAAAAACATTCAGTACTTC
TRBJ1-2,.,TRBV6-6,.,CASTPDTNSNYGYTF,TGTGCCAGCACCCCGGACACTAACTCTAACTATGGCTACACCTTC
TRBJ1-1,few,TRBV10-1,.,CASSTGSGTEAFF,TGCGCCAGCAGTACAGGGTCGGGCACTGAAGCTTTCTTT
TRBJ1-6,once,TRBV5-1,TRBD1,CASRRGQGIANSPLHF,TGCGCCAGCAGAAGGGGACAGGGGATTGCCAATTCACCCCTCCACTTT
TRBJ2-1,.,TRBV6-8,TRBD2,CASSSPSGGADEQFF,TGTGCCAGCAGTTCACCTAGCGGGGGGGCCGATGAGCAGTTCTTC
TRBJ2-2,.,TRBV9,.,CASSVALGFANTGELFF,TGTGCCAGCAGCGTAGCTTTGGGCTTCGCGAACACCGGGGAGCTGTTTTTT